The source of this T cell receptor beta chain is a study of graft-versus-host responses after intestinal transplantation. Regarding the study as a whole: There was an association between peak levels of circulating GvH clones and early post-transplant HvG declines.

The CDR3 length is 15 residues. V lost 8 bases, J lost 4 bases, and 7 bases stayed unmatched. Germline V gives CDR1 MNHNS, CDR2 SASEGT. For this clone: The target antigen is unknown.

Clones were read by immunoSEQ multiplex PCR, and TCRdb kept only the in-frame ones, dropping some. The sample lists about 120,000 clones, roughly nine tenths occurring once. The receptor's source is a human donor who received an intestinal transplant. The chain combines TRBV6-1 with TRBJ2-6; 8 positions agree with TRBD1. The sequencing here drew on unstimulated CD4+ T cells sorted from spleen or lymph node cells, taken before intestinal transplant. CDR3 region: CASQTGAPGANVLTF. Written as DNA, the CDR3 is TGTGCCAGCCAGACAGGGGCGCCGGGGGCCAACGTCCTGACTTTC.